Listed below are T cell receptor beta chains from one sample, sequenced in a study of CD8+ T cells in alopecia areata. TCRdb's copy holds only in-frame clones and misses some; the assay was immunoSEQ multiplex PCR. The data show some 180,000 clones, with approximately 53% seen just once and around 5% held by the top ten. Sequencing input: CD8+ T cells sorted from blood. The receptors shown here come from a human donor in good health. CDR3s include the opening cysteine and the closing phenylalanine or tryptophan.

J | V | CDR3
TRBJ2-4 | TRBV4-1 | CASSHGQGAPNIQYF
TRBJ2-1 | TRBV6-5 | CASSYSREQGEQFF
TRBJ2-7 | TRBV15 | CATSRAHGQGPSYEQYF
TRBJ1-5 | TRBV2 | CASSLTGESNQPQHF
TRBJ2-7 | TRBV6-6 | CASSWDKHYEQYF
TRBJ1-6 | TRBV5-4 | CASSFTGVTSPLHF
TRBJ1-5 | TRBV9 | CASSLNSDQPQHF
TRBJ1-2 | TRBV5-1 | CASSPYSLDGYTF
TRBJ1-1 | TRBV29-1 | CSASGRGSNTEAFF
TRBJ1-6 | TRBV27 | CASSPLPGTVNSPLHF
TRBJ2-5 | TRBV23-1 | CASTYQSPGQGKTQYF
TRBJ1-5 | TRBV6-1 | CASLGQESNQPQHF
TRBJ2-5 | TRBV13 | CASSLASGGNQETQYF
TRBJ1-5 | TRBV7-9 | CASSLAGGGQPQHF
TRBJ2-5 | TRBV30 | CAWGIAGGPQETQYF
TRBJ1-2 | TRBV25-1 | CASSEYQSTAGYTF
TRBJ1-2 | TRBV27 | CATAAGQGYGYTF
TRBJ2-3 | TRBV10-3 | CAISETPNTQYF
TRBJ2-2 | TRBV23-1 | CASSHPDSSTNTGELFF
TRBJ1-4 | TRBV29-1 | CSVDWGQDEKLFF
TRBJ1-1 | TRBV30 | CAWSVTAMNTEAFF
TRBJ2-1 | TRBV4-1 | CASSLLLAGGTSGHEQFF
TRBJ1-1 | TRBV6-5 | CASSYTVRSKAFF
TRBJ2-1 | TRBV28 | CASSFQGHEQFF
TRBJ1-2 | TRBV5-1 | CASSSDRGGGYTF
TRBJ1-5 | TRBV19 | CASSGLQGNQPQHF
TRBJ2-3 | TRBV29-1 | CSVEIRGTSTDTQYF
TRBJ1-5 | TRBV2 | CASSNRSQPQHF
TRBJ2-3 | TRBV7-9 | CASSLAPTQKGTQYF
TRBJ1-1 | TRBV29-1 | CSVEDIQALNTEAFF
TRBJ2-2 | TRBV4-1 | CASSQGGLEYTGELFF
TRBJ2-5 | TRBV11-2 | CASSLGPARTQYF
TRBJ1-1 | TRBV27 | CASSLSPRNTEAFF
TRBJ2-5 | TRBV5-1 | CASRWGPKETQYF
TRBJ1-2 | TRBV9 | CASSGLPGQGDGYTF
TRBJ2-1 | TRBV15 | CATGDTYSYNEQFF
TRBJ1-2 | TRBV5-6 | CASSLDLTANYGYTF
TRBJ1-2 | TRBV29-1 | CSVVETATNYGYTF
TRBJ1-4 | TRBV27 | CASRIGGGGEKLFF
TRBJ2-5 | TRBV18 | CASSPNRWGRQETQYF
TRBJ1-1 | TRBV13 | CASSLGQLNTEAFF
TRBJ1-2 | TRBV30 | CAWGQVSFYTF
TRBJ2-1 | TRBV4-1 | CASSQDMSVSSYNEQFF
TRBJ1-5 | TRBV19 | CASSGYRDRSNQPQHF
TRBJ2-1 | TRBV13 | CASRGGNYNEQFF
TRBJ1-3 | TRBV25-1 | CASSEGGDTIYF
TRBJ1-5 | TRBV7-2 | CASSLWGHQPQHF
TRBJ1-2 | TRBV29-1 | CSVVGVGVDYGYTF
TRBJ1-2 | TRBV11-2 | CASSKSQGPPDGYTF
TRBJ1-1 | TRBV15 | CATSRTEAFF
TRBJ2-1 | TRBV27 | CASSFYNEQFF